This T cell receptor beta chain is drawn from a study of blood T cells in healthy people across ages. Using a J-beta primer mix together with a sample-barcoded 5' primer, a second PCR was run for about 6 to 11 cycles. A single record per CDR3 protein comes from TCRdb applying MiXCR to the 5' RACE reads. The sample comprises about 800,000 distinct CDR3 sequences, about half of which are singletons, and about a sixth rests with the top ten. CDR1 and CDR2 from the germline V gene are MNHNY and SVGAGI (reference sequence). This CDR3 spans 11 amino acids. Trimming cost V 5 bases and J 9 bases, with 11 bases left between them. This clonotype appeared many times. Its antigen is not known. Study-wide results and caveats: Per million T cells, TCR beta diversity dropped roughly linearly as age increased.

Sequencing input: blood. The genes are TRBV6-6 and TRBJ2-7; a weak D match, TRBD1 (6 bases). The TCR sequence derives from a man older than 75 in good health. The CDR3 protein is CASSKEGVQYF. The CDR3 DNA sequence: TGTGCCAGCAGTAAAGAGGGGGTGCAGTACTTC.